The present TCR beta chain was sequenced within a study of monozygotic twins with inflammatory bowel disease. Details on this clonotype: Its antigen remains unidentified.

One entry per CDR3 protein, without DNA, is what TCRdb gives after re-calling the 5' RACE reads. The repertoire table contains 150,000 or so distinct CDR3 sequences. Notes on the study in general: Other individuals had fewer clonotypes in common with IBD patients than with healthy twins, especially with disease activity. Varied immunosuppressive treatments among patients may have increased repertoire variability.

Germline V gives CDR1 ENHRY, CDR2 SYGVKD. The CDR3 runs 15 residues. This clonotype was obtained from a human donor with ulcerative colitis or Crohn's disease, or a healthy co-twin of an affected twin (not recorded which). V and J are TRBV10-3 and TRBJ2-5; TCRdb's assignment of TRBD2 cannot be checked, as there is no DNA. Sequenced input: blood. CDR3 protein: CAISGPTGSQETQYF.